These 18 T cell receptor beta chains came from one sample sequenced in a study of glioma-infiltrating T cells. The iRepertoire nested amplicon-rescue multiplex PCR amplified TCR alpha and beta CDR3s from RNA. TCRdb reprocessed the multiplex PCR reads with MiXCR, giving one entry per CDR3 protein. Among 300,000 to 450,000 distinct CDR3 sequences listed, 41% were seen once. Sample: glioma tissue, nonneoplastic brain tissue, or PBMCs (not recorded which). Receptor source: a human donor with low-grade glioma or glioblastoma, undergoing nonglioma brain surgery, or in good health (not recorded which).

This clonotype was seen many times. The chain employs TRBV4-1 and TRBJ1-2, with TRBD1 matching 8 bases. This CDR3 is built from 11 residues. CDR1 and CDR2 from the germline V gene are MGHRA and YSYEKL. The V segment lost 6 bases and the J segment 11 bases; nucleotides outside the gene matches: 5. The CDR3 nucleotides are TGCGCCAGCAGTGGACAGGGACGGTACACCTTC. It is translated as CASSGQGRYTF.

The sample holds a few counts of this clonotype. In nucleotides, the CDR3 is TGTGCCAGCAGTACGGTCGGAGAAGAGACCCAGTACTTC. It yields the protein CASSTVGEETQYF. The J gene is TRBJ2-5, the V gene TRBV6-1; D uncertain. The CDR3 covers 13 residues. V gave up 5 bases and J gave up 3 bases, with 10 bases separating them. The germline V gene encodes CDR1 MNHNS and CDR2 SASEGT.

This clonotype occurred a few times. The rearrangement joins TRBV20-1 to TRBJ2-1; 13 bases align to TRBD2. Trimming took 2 bases from V and 10 from J; bases not matched to a gene: 8. This CDR3 region has 15 residues. The germline V gene has CDR1 DFQATT and CDR2 SNEGSKA (reference sequence). The CDR3 nucleotides read TGCAGTGCTAGACGTACTAGCGGGAGGGCCAGCGAGCAGTTCTTC. This encodes CSARRTSGRASEQFF.

This clonotype was observed at least ten times. For the CDR3, the DNA is TGTGCCAGCAGCTTAGTGACTAGGGGAGAGACCCAGTACTTC. This gives the protein CASSLVTRGETQYF. The V call is TRBV7-6, the J call TRBJ2-5, with D tentatively TRBD2 (6 bases). V was shortened by 1 base and J by 4 bases, with 10 bases between the two germline ends. Per germline, CDR1 SGHVS and CDR2 FNYEAQ. The CDR3 totals 14 residues. Based on the CDR3 plus reference TRBV7-6 and TRBJ2-5, the full variable domain is GAGVSQSPRYKVTKRGQDVALRCDPISGHVSLYWYRQALGQGPEFLTYFNYEAQQDKSGLPNDRFSAERPEGSISTLTIQRTEQRDSAMYRCASSLVTRGETQYFGPGTRLLVL.

This clonotype was seen at least ten times. The chain employs TRBV27 and TRBJ1-5; D not resolved. CDR3 length: 15 amino acids. Trimming pared 6 bases from V and 4 bases from J, leaving 16 bases between. CDR1 and CDR2 (germline): MNHEY, SMNVEV (reference sequence). CDR3 in DNA: TGTGCCAGCAGCCCTGGTAGGGCGCAAAATCAGCCCCAGCATTTT. Translated: CASSPGRAQNQPQHF.

The chain has TRBV7-9 and TRBJ1-2; no firm D call. CDR1 and CDR2 from the germline V gene are SEHNR and FQNEAQ (reference sequence). Trimming pared 4 bases from V and 5 bases from J, leaving 11 bases between. The CDR3 has 13 amino acids. The chain's CDR3 is CASSSAMAYGYTF. DNA for the CDR3: TGTGCCAGCAGCTCCGCTATGGCTTATGGCTACACCTTC.

A single count supports this clonotype. The genes are TRBV28 and TRBJ2-2, with a tentative D call TRBD1 (6 bases). V lost 3 bases and J 6 bases, leaving 23 bases between the germline ends. The CDR3 length is 18 residues. Germline V gene data show CDR1 as MDHEN and CDR2 as SYDVKM. CDR3 sequence (DNA): TGTGCCAGCAGTTTTCCGACTGGCACGGTCCACAGGGCCGGGGAGCTGTTTTTT. Amino acids: CASSFPTGTVHRAGELFF.

This clonotype was found once. The rearrangement links TRBV7-8 to TRBJ2-7, with a tentative D call TRBD1 (6 bases). This CDR3 comprises 14 residues. The V end was cut by 2 bases, the J end by 3 bases, with 11 bases between. Looked up from germline, CDR1 is SGHVS and CDR2 is FQNEAQ. The CDR3: CASSLWLQGYEQYF. DNA of the CDR3: TGTGCCAGCAGCTTATGGCTACAGGGCTACGAGCAGTACTTC.

As concerns this clonotype: One base away lies a much larger clone, so this may be a sequencing read error. Likely a read error: the CDR3 ends without its conserved phenylalanine or tryptophan. The chain links TRBV27 to TRBJ2-7, with D perhaps matching TRBD2 (5 bases). CDR1 MNHEY and CDR2 SMNVEV come from the germline V gene (reference sequence). The CDR3 runs to 14 residues. The V gene lost 0 bases and the J gene lost 4 bases, with 10 bases spanning the gap. The CDR3 loop is CASSLSGVGYEQYY. CDR3 coding DNA: TGTGCCAGCAGTTTATCGGGAGTCGGATACGAGCAGTACTAC.

A word on this clonotype: A much larger clone lies one base from this, so it may be a read error. The chain employs TRBV25-1 and TRBJ1-6; D is unresolved. CDR3 size: 12 residues. Germline V CDR1 and CDR2: MGHDK, SYGVNS. CDR3 nucleotide sequence: TGTGCCAGCACACAATCGGCTTCACCCCTCTACTTT. This encodes CASTQSASPLYF.

As to this clonotype: A junction end diverges from the germline sequence, so it may reflect a read error. The V and J genes are TRBV19 and TRBJ1-6; tentatively, D is TRBD1 (5 bases). Germline CDR1 reads LNHDA; CDR2 reads SQIVND (reference sequence). This CDR3 comprises 13 residues. The CDR3 DNA is TGTGCCAGCCGGGACGGGAATAATTCACCCCTCAACTTT. This gives the protein CASRDGNNSPLNF.

The chain uses TRBV7-9 and TRBJ2-1; no clear D. This CDR3 has 13 residues. Trimming took 0 bases from V and 4 from J, leaving 4 bases between them. The germline V gene encodes CDR1 SEHNR and CDR2 FQNEAQ (reference sequence). The CDR3 region has the DNA TGTGCCAGCAGCTTAGCGTCTTACAATGAGCAGTTCTTC. Residues: CASSLASYNEQFF.

Remarks on this clonotype: A read error may explain this, as a much larger clone is one base away. V usage is TRBV6-5 and J usage is TRBJ2-7; D uncertain. This CDR3 is 14 amino acids long. Germline CDR1 and CDR2: MNHEY and SVGAGI. The CDR3 coding sequence is TGTGCCAGCAGTAACTCCCGCAGTTCCTACGAGCAGTACTTC. Its protein is CASSNSRSSYEQYF.

About this clonotype: A read error is possible here, since a much larger clone lies one base away. The V and J genes are TRBV20-1 and TRBJ2-1; D uncertain. CDR1 and CDR2 from the germline V gene are DFQATT and SNEGSKA (reference sequence). This CDR3 has 14 residues. V gave up 3 bases and J gave up 0 bases, with 9 bases separating them. The CDR3 is CSASSRISYNEQFF. DNA for the CDR3: TGCAGTGCTAGTTCACGTATCTCCTACAATGAGCAGTTCTTC.

The CDR3 reads CATSGVTDRETQYF. The CDR3 DNA sequence: TGTGCCACCAGCGGAGTAACGGATCGGGAGACCCAGTACTTC. J is TRBJ2-5 and V is TRBV15; D gene uncertain. CDR3 length: 14 amino acids. Trimming cost V 5 bases and J 5 bases, with 15 bases left between them. Germline V gives CDR1 LNHNV, CDR2 YYDKDF (reference sequence).

About this clonotype: This may stem from a read error, because a much larger clone lies one nucleotide away. The V call is TRBV7-3, the J call TRBJ2-1; D uncertain. Germline assignment: CDR1 SGHTA and CDR2 FQGTGA. This CDR3 region has 13 residues. CDR3 loop: CASSQSSYDEQFF. DNA for the CDR3: TGTGCCAGCAGCCAGAGCTCCTACGATGAGCAGTTCTTC.

This clonotype has just a few counts. The chain uses TRBV7-3 and TRBJ2-1, with D uncertain. This CDR3 contains 13 residues. V gave up 2 bases and J gave up 5 bases, with 7 bases separating them. Germline CDR1 is SGHTA and CDR2 is FQGTGA. CDR3 protein: CASSLSRNNEQFF. The CDR3 nucleotides are TGTGCCAGCAGCTTATCCAGGAACAATGAGCAGTTCTTC.

Points on this clonotype: At one of its ends the junction is not consistent with the germline gene, which may arise from a read error. The CDR3 protein is CAGSQDLLIHTDTQYF. The CDR3 bases are TGCGCCGGCAGCCAAGACCTCCTCATCCACACAGATACGCAGTATTTT. The rearrangement links TRBV4-1 to TRBJ2-3; D is undetermined. Germline V lookup: CDR1 MGHRA, CDR2 YSYEKL. The CDR3 consists of 16 residues.